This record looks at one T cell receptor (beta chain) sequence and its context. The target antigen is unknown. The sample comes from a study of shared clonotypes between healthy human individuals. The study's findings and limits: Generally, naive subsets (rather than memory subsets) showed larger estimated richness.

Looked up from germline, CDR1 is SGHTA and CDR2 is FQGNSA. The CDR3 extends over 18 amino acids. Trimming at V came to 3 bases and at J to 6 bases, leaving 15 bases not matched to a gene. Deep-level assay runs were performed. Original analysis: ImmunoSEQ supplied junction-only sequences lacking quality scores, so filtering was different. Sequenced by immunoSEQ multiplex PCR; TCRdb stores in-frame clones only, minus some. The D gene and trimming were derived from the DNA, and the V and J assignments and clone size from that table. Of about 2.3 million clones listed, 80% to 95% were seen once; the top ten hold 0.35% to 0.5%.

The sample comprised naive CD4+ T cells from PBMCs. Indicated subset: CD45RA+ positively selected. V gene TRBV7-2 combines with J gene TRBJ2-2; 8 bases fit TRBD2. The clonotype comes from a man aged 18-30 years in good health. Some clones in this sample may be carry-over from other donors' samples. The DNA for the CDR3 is TGTGCCAGCAGCTTCCAAGCGGGAGCCCCTCTAGGCTCCGGGGAGCTGTTTTTT. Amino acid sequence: CASSFQAGAPLGSGELFF.